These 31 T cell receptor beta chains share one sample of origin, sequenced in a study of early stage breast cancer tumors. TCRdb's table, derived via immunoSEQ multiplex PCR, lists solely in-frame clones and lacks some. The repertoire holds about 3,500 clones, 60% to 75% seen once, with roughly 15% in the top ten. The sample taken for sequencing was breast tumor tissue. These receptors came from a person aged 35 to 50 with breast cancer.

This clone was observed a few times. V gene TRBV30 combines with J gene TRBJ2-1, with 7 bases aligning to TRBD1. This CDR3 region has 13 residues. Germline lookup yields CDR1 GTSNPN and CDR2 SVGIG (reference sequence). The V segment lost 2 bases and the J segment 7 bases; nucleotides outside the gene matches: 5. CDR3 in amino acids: CAWSTDRKNEQFF. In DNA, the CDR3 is TGTGCCTGGAGTACGGACAGGAAAAATGAGCAGTTCTTC.

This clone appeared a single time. In DNA, the CDR3 is TGTGCCAGCAGTTTGTGGCCAGATACGCAGTATTTT. This sequence encodes CASSLWPDTQYF. V usage is TRBV28 and J usage is TRBJ2-3; D unresolved. CDR1 is MDHEN, CDR2 SYDVKM, per germline. This CDR3 has 12 amino acids. The germline V and J ends were trimmed by 3 bases and 4 bases, with 5 bases remaining between them.

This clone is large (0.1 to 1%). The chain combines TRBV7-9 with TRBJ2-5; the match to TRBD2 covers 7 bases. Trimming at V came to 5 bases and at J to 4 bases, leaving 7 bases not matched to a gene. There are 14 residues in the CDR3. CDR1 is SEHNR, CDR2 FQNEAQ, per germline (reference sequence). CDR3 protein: CASSDRGEVETQYF. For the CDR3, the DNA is TGTGCCAGCAGCGACCGGGGGGAAGTAGAGACCCAGTACTTC. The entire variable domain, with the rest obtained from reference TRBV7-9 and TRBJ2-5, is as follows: DTGVSQNPRHKITKRGQNVTFRCDPISEHNRLYWYRQTLGQGPEFLTYFQNEAQLEKSRLLSDRFSAERPKGSFSTLEIQRTEQGDSAMYLCASSDRGEVETQYFGPGTRLLVL.

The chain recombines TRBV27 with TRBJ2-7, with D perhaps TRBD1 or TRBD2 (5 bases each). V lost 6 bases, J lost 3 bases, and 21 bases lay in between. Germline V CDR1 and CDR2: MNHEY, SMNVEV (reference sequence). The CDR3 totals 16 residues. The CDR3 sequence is CASRGLGGGEGYEQYF. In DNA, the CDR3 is TGTGCCAGCAGGGGCCTCGGTGGGGGAGAGGGCTACGAGCAGTACTTC.

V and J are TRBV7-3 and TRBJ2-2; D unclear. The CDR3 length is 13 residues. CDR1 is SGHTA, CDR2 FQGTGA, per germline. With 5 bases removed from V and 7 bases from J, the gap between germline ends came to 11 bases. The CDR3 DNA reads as TGTGCCAGCAGCCCCGGACCTATCGGGGAGCTGTTTTTT. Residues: CASSPGPIGELFF.

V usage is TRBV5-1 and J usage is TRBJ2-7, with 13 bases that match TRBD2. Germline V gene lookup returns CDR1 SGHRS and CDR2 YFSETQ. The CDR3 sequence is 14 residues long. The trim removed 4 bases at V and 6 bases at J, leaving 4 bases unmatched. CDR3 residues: CASSRGTSGTEQYF. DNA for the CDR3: TGCGCCAGCAGCAGAGGGACTAGCGGGACCGAGCAGTACTTC.

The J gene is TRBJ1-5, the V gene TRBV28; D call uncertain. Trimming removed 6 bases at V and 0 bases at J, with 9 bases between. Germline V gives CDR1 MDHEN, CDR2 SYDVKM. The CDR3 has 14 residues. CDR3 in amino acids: CASRRRLSNQPQHF. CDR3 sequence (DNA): TGTGCCAGCAGACGCCGACTTAGCAATCAGCCCCAGCATTTT.

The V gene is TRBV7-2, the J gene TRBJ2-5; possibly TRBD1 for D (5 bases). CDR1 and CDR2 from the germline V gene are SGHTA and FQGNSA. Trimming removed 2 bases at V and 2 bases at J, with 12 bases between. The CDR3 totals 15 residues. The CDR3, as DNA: TGTGCCAGCAGCTTAAATCCAGGGCCTCAAGAGACCCAGTACTTC. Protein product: CASSLNPGPQETQYF.

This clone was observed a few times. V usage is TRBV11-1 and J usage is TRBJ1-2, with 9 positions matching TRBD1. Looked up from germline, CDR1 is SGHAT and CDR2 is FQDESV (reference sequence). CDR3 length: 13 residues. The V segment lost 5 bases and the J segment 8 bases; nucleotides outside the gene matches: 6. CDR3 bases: TGTGCCAGCAGCAAACAGGGGGCCCGAGGCTACACCTTC. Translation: CASSKQGARGYTF. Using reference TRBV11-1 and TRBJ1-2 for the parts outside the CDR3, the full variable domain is EAEVAQSPRYKITEKSQAVAFWCDPISGHATLYWYRQILGQGPELLVQFQDESVVDDSQLPKDRFSAERLKGVDSTLKIQPAELGDSAMYLCASSKQGARGYTFGSGTRLTVV.

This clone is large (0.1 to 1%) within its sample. CDR3 amino acids: CASSPSGGNEQYF. In DNA form, the CDR3 reads TGCGCCAGCAGCCCGTCGGGAGGGAACGAGCAGTACTTC. The chain combines TRBV10-1 with TRBJ2-7; 8 bases line up with TRBD2. V dropped 6 bases and J dropped 5; count of bases not matched to a gene: 6. The CDR3 totals 13 residues. Germline lookup yields CDR1 WNHNN and CDR2 SYGVQD (reference sequence).

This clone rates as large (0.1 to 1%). Here the CDR3 DNA reads TGTGCCAGCAGCGTAGATAACCCCAATGAGCAGTTCTTC. This translates into CASSVDNPNEQFF. The chain is built from TRBV9 and TRBJ2-1, with D hard to call. Between the trimmed V and J ends, which lost 0 bases and 6 bases, there was a span of 7 bases. CDR3 length: 13 residues. CDR1 is SGDLS and CDR2 is YYNGEE in the germline V gene.

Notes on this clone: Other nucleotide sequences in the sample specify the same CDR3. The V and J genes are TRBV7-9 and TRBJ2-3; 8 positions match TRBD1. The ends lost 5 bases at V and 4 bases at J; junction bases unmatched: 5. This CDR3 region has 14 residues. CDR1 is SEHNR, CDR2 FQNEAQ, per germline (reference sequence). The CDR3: CASSADRVADTQYF. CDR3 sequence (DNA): TGTGCCAGCAGCGCGGACAGGGTGGCAGATACGCAGTATTTT.

The CDR3 is CSVEDPQREGYNEQFF. CDR3 nucleotide sequence: TGCAGCGTTGAAGATCCCCAGCGGGAAGGCTACAATGAGCAGTTCTTC. V and J are TRBV29-1 and TRBJ2-1; 7 positions agree with TRBD2. This CDR3 contains 16 residues. CDR1 SQVTM and CDR2 ANQGSEA come from the germline V gene. The junction had 8 bases not matched to a gene; V was cut back by 0 bases and J by 3 bases.

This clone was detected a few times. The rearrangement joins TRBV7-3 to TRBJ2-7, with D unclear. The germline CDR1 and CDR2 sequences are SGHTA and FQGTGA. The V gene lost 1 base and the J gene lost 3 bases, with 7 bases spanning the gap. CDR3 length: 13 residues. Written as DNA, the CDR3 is TGTGCCAGCAGCTTAATCGCAGGCTACGAGCAGTACTTC. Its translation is CASSLIAGYEQYF.

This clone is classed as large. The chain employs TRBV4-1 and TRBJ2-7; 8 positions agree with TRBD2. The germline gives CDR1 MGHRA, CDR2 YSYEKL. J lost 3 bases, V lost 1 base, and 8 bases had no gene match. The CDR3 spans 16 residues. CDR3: CASSQVLRGTSYEQYF. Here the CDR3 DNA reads TGCGCCAGCAGCCAAGTCCTCCGGGGGACTAGCTACGAGCAGTACTTC.

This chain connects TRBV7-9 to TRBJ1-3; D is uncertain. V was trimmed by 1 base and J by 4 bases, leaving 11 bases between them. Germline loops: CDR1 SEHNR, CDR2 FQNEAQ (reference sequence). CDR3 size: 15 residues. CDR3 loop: CASSLEGGLGNTIYF. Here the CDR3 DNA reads TGTGCCAGCAGCTTAGAGGGCGGCTTGGGAAACACCATATATTTT.

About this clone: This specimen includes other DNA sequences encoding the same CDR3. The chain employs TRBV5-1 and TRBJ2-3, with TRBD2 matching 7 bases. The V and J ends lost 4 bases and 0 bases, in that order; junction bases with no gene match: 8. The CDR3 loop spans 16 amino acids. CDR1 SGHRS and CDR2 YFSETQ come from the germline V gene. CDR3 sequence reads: CASSPGVAGSTDTQYF. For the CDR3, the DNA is TGCGCCAGCAGCCCCGGGGTAGCGGGTAGCACAGATACGCAGTATTTT.

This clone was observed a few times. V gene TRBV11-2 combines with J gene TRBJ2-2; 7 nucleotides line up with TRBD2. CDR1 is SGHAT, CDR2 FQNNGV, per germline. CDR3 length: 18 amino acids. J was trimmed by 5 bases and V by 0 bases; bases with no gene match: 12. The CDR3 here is CASSLDLGRGKGTGELFF. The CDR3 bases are TGTGCCAGCAGCTTAGATCTGGGGAGGGGCAAGGGTACCGGGGAGCTGTTTTTT.

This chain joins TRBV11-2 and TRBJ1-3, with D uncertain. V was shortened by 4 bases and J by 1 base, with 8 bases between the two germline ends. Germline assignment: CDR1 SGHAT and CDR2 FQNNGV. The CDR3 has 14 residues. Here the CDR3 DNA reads TGTGCCAGCAGCTCCCCCGCTTCTGGAAACACCATATATTTT. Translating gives CASSSPASGNTIYF.

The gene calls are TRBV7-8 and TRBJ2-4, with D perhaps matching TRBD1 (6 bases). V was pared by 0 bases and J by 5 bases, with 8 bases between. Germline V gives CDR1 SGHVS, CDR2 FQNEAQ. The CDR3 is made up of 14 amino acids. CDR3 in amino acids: CASSLAGTQNIQYF. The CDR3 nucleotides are TGTGCCAGCAGCTTAGCCGGGACACAAAACATTCAGTACTTC.

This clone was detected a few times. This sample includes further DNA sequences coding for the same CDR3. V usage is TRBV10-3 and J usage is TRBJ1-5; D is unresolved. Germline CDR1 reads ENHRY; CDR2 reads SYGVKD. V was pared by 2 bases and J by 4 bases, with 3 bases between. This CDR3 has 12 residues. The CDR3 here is CAISETNQPQHF. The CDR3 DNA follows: TGTGCCATCAGTGAGACTAATCAGCCCCAGCATTTT.

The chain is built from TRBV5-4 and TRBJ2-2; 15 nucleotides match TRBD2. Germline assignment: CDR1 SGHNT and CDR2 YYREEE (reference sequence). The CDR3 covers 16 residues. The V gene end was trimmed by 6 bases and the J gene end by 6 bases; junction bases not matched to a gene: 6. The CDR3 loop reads CASTGLAGGTAGELFF. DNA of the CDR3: TGTGCCAGCACCGGACTAGCGGGAGGGACAGCCGGGGAGCTGTTTTTT.

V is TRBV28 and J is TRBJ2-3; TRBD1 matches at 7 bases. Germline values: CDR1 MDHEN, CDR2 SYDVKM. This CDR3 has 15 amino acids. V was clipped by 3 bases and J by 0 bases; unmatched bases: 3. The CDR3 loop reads CASSLDRLSTDTQYF. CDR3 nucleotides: TGTGCCAGCAGTTTGGACAGGCTCAGCACAGATACGCAGTATTTT.

The CDR3 sequence: CAIKGTSGSSYNEQFF. The CDR3 nucleotides are TGTGCCATCAAGGGGACTAGCGGTAGCTCCTACAATGAGCAGTTCTTC. The chain is built from TRBV10-3 and TRBJ2-1; 11 bases align to TRBD2. The CDR3 covers 16 residues. Germline CDR1 and CDR2: ENHRY and SYGVKD. Trimming cost V 7 bases and J 0 bases; bases outside gene matches: 5.

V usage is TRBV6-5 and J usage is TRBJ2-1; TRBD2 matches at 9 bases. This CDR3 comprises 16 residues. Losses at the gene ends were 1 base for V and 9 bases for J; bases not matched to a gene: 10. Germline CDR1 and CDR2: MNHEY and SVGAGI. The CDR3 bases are TGTGCCAGCAGTTACTTAGGCGGGAGGGCCGAAGGTGAGCAGTTCTTC. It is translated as CASSYLGGRAEGEQFF.

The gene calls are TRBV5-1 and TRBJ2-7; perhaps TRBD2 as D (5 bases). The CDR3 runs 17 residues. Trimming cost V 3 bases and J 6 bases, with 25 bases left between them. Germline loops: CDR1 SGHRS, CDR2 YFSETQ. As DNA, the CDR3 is TGCGCCAGCAGCTCCCTCCCCGACGGGGTCTCCGCGACCGAGCAGTACTTC. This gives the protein CASSSLPDGVSATEQYF.

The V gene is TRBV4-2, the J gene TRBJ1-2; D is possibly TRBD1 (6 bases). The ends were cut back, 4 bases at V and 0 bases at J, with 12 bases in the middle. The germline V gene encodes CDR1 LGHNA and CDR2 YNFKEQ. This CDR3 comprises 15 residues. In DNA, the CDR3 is TGTGCCAGCAGCCGAGGACAGACAACTAACTATGGCTACACCTTC. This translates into CASSRGQTTNYGYTF.

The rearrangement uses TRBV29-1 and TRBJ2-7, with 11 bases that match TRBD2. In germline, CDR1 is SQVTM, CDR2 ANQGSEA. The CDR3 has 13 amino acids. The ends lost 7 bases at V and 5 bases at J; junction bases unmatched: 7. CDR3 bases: TGCAGCGCCCAAACTAGCGGGAGTAACGAGCAGTACTTC. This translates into CSAQTSGSNEQYF.

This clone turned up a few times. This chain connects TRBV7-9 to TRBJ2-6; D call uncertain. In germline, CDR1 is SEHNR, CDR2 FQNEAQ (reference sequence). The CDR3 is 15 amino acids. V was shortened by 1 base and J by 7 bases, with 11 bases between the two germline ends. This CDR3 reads CASSLGSLGANVLTF. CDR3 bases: TGTGCCAGCAGCTTAGGCAGCCTAGGAGCCAACGTCCTGACTTTC.

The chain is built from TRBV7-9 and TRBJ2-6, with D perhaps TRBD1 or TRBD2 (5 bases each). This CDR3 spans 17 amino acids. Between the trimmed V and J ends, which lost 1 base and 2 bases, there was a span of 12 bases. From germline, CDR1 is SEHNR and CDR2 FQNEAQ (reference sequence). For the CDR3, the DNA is TGTGCCAGCAGCTTAGGGGTGTCGGGACCTGGGGCCAACGTCCTGACTTTC. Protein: CASSLGVSGPGANVLTF.

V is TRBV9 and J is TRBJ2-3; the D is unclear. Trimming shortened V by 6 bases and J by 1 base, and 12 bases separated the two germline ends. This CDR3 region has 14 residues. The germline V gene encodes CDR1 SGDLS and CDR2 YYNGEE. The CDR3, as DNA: TGTGCCAGCATGAGAGGCTCTGGCACAGATACGCAGTATTTT. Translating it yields CASMRGSGTDTQYF.